A selection of T cell receptor beta chains follows, all from one sample in a study of CD8 T cells in Susac syndrome. TCRdb reprocessed the immunoSEQ multiplex PCR reads with MiXCR, giving one entry per CDR3 protein. The profile shows 92,000 or so distinct CDR3 sequences, roughly 96% of them singletons. The source material was CD8+ T cells from PBMCs. The receptors stem from a human donor with Susac syndrome. Each CDR3 is given with its conserved first and last residue.

V gene: TRBV4-2
J gene: TRBJ1-2
CDR3 protein: CASSQGLEGYTF

V gene: TRBV4-3
J gene: TRBJ1-1
CDR3 protein: CASSQDRGAGTEAFF

V gene: TRBV20-1
J gene: TRBJ1-5
CDR3 protein: CSASSSGNQPQHF

V gene: TRBV6-2/TRBV6-3
J gene: TRBJ2-7
CDR3 protein: CASSGPGQGFYEQYF

V gene: TRBV7-2
J gene: TRBJ1-1
CDR3 protein: CASSGTGGPNTEAFF

V gene: TRBV12-3/TRBV12-4
J gene: TRBJ2-2
CDR3 protein: CASSFTGELFF

V gene: TRBV6-2/TRBV6-3
J gene: TRBJ2-2
CDR3 protein: CASSPSFTGELFF

V gene: TRBV27
J gene: TRBJ1-2
CDR3 protein: CASFSGTDYGYTF

V gene: TRBV6-5
J gene: TRBJ2-1
CDR3 protein: CASSYSSSEYNEQFF

V gene: TRBV11-2
J gene: TRBJ2-5
CDR3 protein: CASSLNPRGPLGQETQYF

V gene: TRBV5-6
J gene: TRBJ1-2
CDR3 protein: CASRQTGNHGYTF

V gene: TRBV29-1
J gene: TRBJ1-1
CDR3 protein: CSGHDTEAFF

V gene: TRBV5-4
J gene: TRBJ1-2
CDR3 protein: CASSLDSSAYGYTF

V gene: TRBV25-1
J gene: TRBJ2-3
CDR3 protein: CASSESRGAGDSTDTQYF

V gene: TRBV30
J gene: TRBJ1-6
CDR3 protein: CAWMGRVPNSPLHF

V gene: TRBV20-1
J gene: TRBJ1-2
CDR3 protein: CSVRPPSGGYTF

V gene: TRBV5-1
J gene: TRBJ2-1
CDR3 protein: CASSLRDRYNEQFF

V gene: TRBV27
J gene: TRBJ2-1
CDR3 protein: CASSRQGMEQFF

V gene: TRBV6-1
J gene: TRBJ1-4
CDR3 protein: CASSESAGPTNEKLFF

V gene: TRBV4-3
J gene: TRBJ2-1
CDR3 protein: CASSQDLMYNEQFF

V gene: TRBV7-9
J gene: TRBJ2-5
CDR3 protein: CASRRGQATYQETQYF

V gene: TRBV9
J gene: TRBJ2-2
CDR3 protein: CASSVGQGPVVTGELFF

V gene: TRBV29-1
J gene: TRBJ2-7
CDR3 protein: CSGWTGMYEQYF

V gene: TRBV6-2/TRBV6-3
J gene: TRBJ2-2
CDR3 protein: CASRDSNTGELFF

V gene: TRBV4-3
J gene: TRBJ2-7
CDR3 protein: CASSQDRENEQYF

V gene: TRBV30
J gene: TRBJ1-4
CDR3 protein: CAWSVRVEKLFF

V gene: TRBV28
J gene: TRBJ2-2
CDR3 protein: CATQGGGPTGELFF

V gene: TRBV14
J gene: TRBJ1-1
CDR3 protein: CASSPRYGYAEAFF

V gene: TRBV5-5
J gene: TRBJ2-6
CDR3 protein: CASSFYETGKTGANVLTF

V gene: TRBV4-3
J gene: TRBJ1-5
CDR3 protein: CASSPGGARSNQPQHF

V gene: TRBV19
J gene: TRBJ2-7
CDR3 protein: CASSILVGGLYEQYF

V gene: TRBV5-1
J gene: TRBJ2-7
CDR3 protein: CASSSLAGGYYEQYF

V gene: TRBV15
J gene: TRBJ1-2
CDR3 protein: CATSSQLGTDFNYGYTF

V gene: TRBV6-1
J gene: TRBJ2-6
CDR3 protein: CASRQGAPGISGANVLTF

V gene: TRBV20-1
J gene: TRBJ1-2
CDR3 protein: CSARDPAREDGYTF

V gene: TRBV9
J gene: TRBJ1-2
CDR3 protein: CASSVEAGGVGYGYTF

V gene: TRBV7-2
J gene: TRBJ2-1
CDR3 protein: CASSRTGGRTYNEQFF

V gene: TRBV30
J gene: TRBJ2-1
CDR3 protein: CAWSVLPPSGGAVPEQFF

V gene: TRBV28
J gene: TRBJ1-5
CDR3 protein: CASSFGSGNNQPQHF

V gene: TRBV15
J gene: TRBJ2-3
CDR3 protein: CATSRDRRQGRTDTQYF

V gene: TRBV20-1
J gene: TRBJ2-3
CDR3 protein: CSASSGTSTDTQYF

V gene: TRBV29-1
J gene: TRBJ2-5
CDR3 protein: CSVRTTGLQETQYF

V gene: TRBV30
J gene: TRBJ2-5
CDR3 protein: CAWRPLGGGLLRETQYF

V gene: TRBV6-2/TRBV6-3
J gene: TRBJ1-1
CDR3 protein: CASSYSEVMNTEAFF

V gene: TRBV24-1
J gene: TRBJ1-1
CDR3 protein: CATSDSRDSFTEAFF

V gene: TRBV15
J gene: TRBJ2-7
CDR3 protein: CATSRDLSSYEQYF

V gene: TRBV30
J gene: TRBJ2-1
CDR3 protein: CAWSLGAGIRYNEQFF

V gene: TRBV30
J gene: TRBJ2-7
CDR3 protein: CAWMGTGRIEQYF

V gene: TRBV4-2
J gene: TRBJ2-3
CDR3 protein: CASSPGSRGDTQYF

V gene: TRBV7-9
J gene: TRBJ2-3
CDR3 protein: CASSGRQGLRTDTQYF

V gene: TRBV7-3
J gene: TRBJ2-7
CDR3 protein: CASSLETGESYEQYF

V gene: TRBV7-3
J gene: TRBJ1-1
CDR3 protein: CASSPMGGGRTEAFF

V gene: TRBV15
J gene: TRBJ2-7
CDR3 protein: CATSRPTESQGYEQYF

V gene: TRBV5-6
J gene: TRBJ1-5
CDR3 protein: CASSRRGLSNQPQHF

V gene: TRBV20-1
J gene: TRBJ1-3
CDR3 protein: CSARDWEGGNTIYF